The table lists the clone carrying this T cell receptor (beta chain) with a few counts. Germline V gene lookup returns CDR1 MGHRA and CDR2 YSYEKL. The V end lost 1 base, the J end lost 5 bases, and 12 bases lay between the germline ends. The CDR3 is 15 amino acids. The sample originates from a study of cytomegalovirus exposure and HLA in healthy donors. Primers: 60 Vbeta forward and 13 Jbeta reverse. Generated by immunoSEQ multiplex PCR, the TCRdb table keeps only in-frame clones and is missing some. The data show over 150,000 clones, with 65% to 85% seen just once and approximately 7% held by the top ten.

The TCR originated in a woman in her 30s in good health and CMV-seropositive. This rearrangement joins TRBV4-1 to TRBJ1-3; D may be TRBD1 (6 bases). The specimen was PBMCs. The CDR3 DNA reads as TGCGCCAGCAGCCAAGTCTGGGGGCTTCGAAACACCATATATTTT. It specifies CASSQVWGLRNTIYF.